Sequencing of this T cell receptor beta chain was carried out in a study of blood T cell repertoires in COVID-19. Study at large: T cells, B-cell-depleted T cells, or PBMCs provided the cDNA or gDNA that served as material.

TCRdb's table, derived via immunoSEQ multiplex PCR, lists solely in-frame clones and lacks some. The table records 60,000 to 65,000 clones, around nine tenths of them present only once. The germline gives CDR1 MNHEY, CDR2 SVGAGI. There are 14 residues in the CDR3. V lost 2 bases and J 2 bases, leaving 9 bases between the germline ends. The rearrangement uses TRBV6-5 and TRBJ2-5, with D perhaps matching TRBD2 (6 bases). Sample: peripheral blood. The TCR originated in a woman of 80 years or more with active COVID-19. The DNA for the CDR3 is TGTGCCAGCAGTTACGTCGGGGGACAAGAGACCCAGTACTTC. It codes for CASSYVGGQETQYF.